Presented here are 15 T cell receptor beta chains from one specimen sequenced in a study of glioma-infiltrating T cells after dendritic cell vaccination. Sample time point: after dendritic cell vaccination, including at tumor progression/relapse. Clones were sequenced by immunoSEQ multiplex PCR, and TCRdb holds only the in-frame ones, with some missing. Of 60,000 or so clones listed, 86% were seen once; the top ten hold approximately 10%. Sequenced here: blood, sampled after dendritic cell vaccination. The origin of the receptors is a human donor with glioblastoma.

The J gene is TRBJ1-1, the V gene TRBV5-1; 8 bases agree with TRBD1. Trimming cost V 4 bases and J 3 bases; bases outside gene matches: 8. The CDR3 length is 15 residues. Germline CDR1 SGHRS, CDR2 YFSETQ. The CDR3 is CASSLGGGQDTEAFF. The CDR3 DNA follows: TGCGCCAGCAGCCTGGGGGGGGGACAGGACACTGAAGCTTTCTTT.

The chain recombines TRBV9 with TRBJ2-1, with no clear D. This CDR3 comprises 12 residues. V lost 4 bases and J lost 7, with 9 bases in between. Germline loops: CDR1 SGDLS, CDR2 YYNGEE. CDR3 sequence reads: CASSSNLNEQFF. Written as DNA, the CDR3 is TGTGCCAGCAGCTCTAACTTAAATGAGCAGTTCTTC.

The chain joins TRBV21-1 to TRBJ1-1; TRBD1, the table's D call, lacks a check against the DNA. TRBV21-1 is an annotated pseudogene. The CDR3 spans 15 residues. The CDR3 bases are TGTGCCAGCAGCAAAGCAGGGGCGATGGGCACTGAAGCTTTCTTT. Its translation: CASSKAGAMGTEAFF.

CDR3 nucleotides: TGTGCCAGCAGCTACGGACATGGCCGATCGGGTACCGGGGAGCTGTTTTTT. Protein sequence: CASSYGHGRSGTGELFF. The gene calls are TRBV11-3 and TRBJ2-2; D is possibly TRBD1 (5 bases). Germline V lookup: CDR1 SGHNT, CDR2 YENEEA. This CDR3 is 17 amino acids long. Trimming pared 4 bases from V and 5 bases from J, leaving 20 bases between. Based on the CDR3 plus reference TRBV11-3 and TRBJ2-2, the full variable domain is EAGVVQSPRYKIIEKKQPVAFWCNPISGHNTLYWYLQNLGQGPELLIRYENEEAVDDSQLPKDRFSAERLKGVDSTLKIQPAELGDSAVYLCASSYGHGRSGTGELFFGEGSRLTVL.

The chain carries TRBV29-1 and TRBJ1-2; possibly TRBD1 for D (6 bases). This CDR3 is 16 amino acids long. Deletions cut 0 bases from V and 8 bases from J, with 22 bases between. The V gene's germline CDR1 is SQVTM and CDR2 ANQGSEA. CDR3 nucleotide sequence: TGCAGCGTTGAAGATCCGAGGGGGGGCGCGGATAAGGGCTACACCTTC. Encoded protein: CSVEDPRGGADKGYTF.

CDR3 nucleotide sequence: TGTGCCAGCAGTACACAGGGAGCTGAAGCTTTCTTT. It translates to CASSTQGAEAFF. This chain joins TRBV9 and TRBJ1-1; perhaps TRBD1 as D (6 bases). Between the trimmed V and J ends, which lost 5 bases and 6 bases, there was a span of 11 bases. This CDR3 is 12 amino acids long. Germline V gene sequence: CDR1 SGDLS, CDR2 YYNGEE.

This clone showed up just once. The chain couples TRBV9 to TRBJ1-2; no firm D call. Per germline, CDR1 SGDLS and CDR2 YYNGEE. Trimming took off 3 bases at V and 0 bases at J, with 9 bases between the two ends. This CDR3 has 14 residues. For the CDR3, the DNA is TGTGCCAGCAGCGAAGGAGGGACTAACTATGGCTACACCTTC. Protein product: CASSEGGTNYGYTF.

This clone was recorded only once. The chain recombines TRBV7-2 with TRBJ2-1; D is perhaps TRBD2 (6 bases). Per the germline V gene, CDR1 is SGHTA and CDR2 is FQGNSA. The germline V and J ends were trimmed by 5 bases and 0 bases, with 14 bases remaining between them. This CDR3 is 16 amino acids long. The CDR3 DNA reads as TGTGCCAGCAGCCCCGTCGTCGGGAGCTCCTACAATGAGCAGTTCTTC. Translated: CASSPVVGSSYNEQFF.

The chain links TRBV11-2 to TRBJ2-3; 15 bases match TRBD2. Germline V gene lookup returns CDR1 SGHAT and CDR2 FQNNGV. The J segment lost 4 bases and the V segment lost 1 base, leaving 6 bases of the junction unmatched. The CDR3 totals 18 residues. The CDR3 spells CASSLGGLAGGGSDTQYF. CDR3 DNA: TGTGCCAGCAGCTTAGGGGGACTAGCGGGAGGTGGTTCAGATACGCAGTATTTT.

V and J are TRBV10-3 and TRBJ2-3; D unclear. V lost 6 bases to trimming and J lost 0 bases, with 10 bases between them. The CDR3 runs 14 residues. Germline V CDR1 and CDR2: ENHRY, SYGVKD. The CDR3 sequence is CAIRTGASTDTQYF. The CDR3 DNA follows: TGTGCCATCAGGACTGGCGCCAGCACAGATACGCAGTATTTT.

The V gene is TRBV18, the J gene TRBJ2-3; 12 bases match TRBD2. The CDR3 spans 16 residues. Looked up from germline, CDR1 is KGHSH and CDR2 is LQKENI. J gave up 5 bases and V 6 bases, and 9 bases lay outside the gene matches. CDR3: CASSGGLAGLGDTQYF. The CDR3 nucleotides are TGTGCCAGCTCGGGGGGACTAGCGGGCCTTGGAGATACGCAGTATTTT.

The chain uses TRBV30 and TRBJ1-4, with a tentative D call TRBD1 (5 bases). CDR1 and CDR2 from the germline V gene are GTSNPN and SVGIG (reference sequence). CDR3 size: 15 residues. V dropped 0 bases and J dropped 5 bases, with 13 bases sitting between them. The CDR3: CAWSVRGRVNEKLFF. CDR3 DNA: TGTGCCTGGAGTGTACGGGGGAGGGTCAATGAAAAACTGTTTTTT.

The rearrangement joins TRBV11-3 to TRBJ2-3, with 8 bases identical to TRBD2. V trimming: 1 base; J trimming: 6 bases; junction bases outside the gene matches: 9. This CDR3 is 16 amino acids long. Germline CDR1 reads SGHNT; CDR2 reads YENEEA. This CDR3 reads CASSLGVSGVSDTQYF. CDR3 DNA sequence: TGTGCCAGCAGCTTAGGAGTTAGCGGGGTATCCGATACGCAGTATTTT.

V and J are TRBV7-2 and TRBJ1-1, with D possibly matching TRBD1 (5 bases). The V gene lost 0 bases and the J gene lost 11 bases, with 13 bases spanning the gap. This CDR3 comprises 13 residues. CDR1 and CDR2 (germline): SGHTA, FQGNSA. CDR3 sequence (DNA): TGTGCCAGCAGCTTAGCGCTCCCGGGGGAGGCTTTCTTT. Translating gives CASSLALPGEAFF.

The chain employs TRBV6-5 and TRBJ2-7; tentative D call: TRBD1 (6 bases). V was cut by 1 base and J by 4 bases, with 11 bases left in between. Germline assignment: CDR1 MNHEY and CDR2 SVGAGI. The CDR3 has 14 amino acids. The CDR3 is CASSYLGQGYEQYF. CDR3 in DNA: TGTGCCAGCAGTTACTTGGGGCAGGGGTACGAGCAGTACTTC.